This TCR beta chain was retrieved from a study of shared clonotypes between healthy human individuals (dated by TCRdb to 2019 to 2021). General notes on the study: The cohort comprised a couple of women and a few men aged 18 to 49 years. Per donor, three plates each were used for CD4 naive and CD4 memory, two for CD8 naive, and one for CD8 memory. Blood TCR repertoires of roughly five healthy adults were deeply sequenced to estimate repertoire size and the extent of clonotype sharing between individuals. Libraries were prepared and TCR repertoires were sequenced by different laboratories using diverse techniques, in order to increase sequencing depth and limit assay-specific biases. Each donor's leukapheresis produced roughly between about 0.8 and 10 billion PBMCs.

There are 15 amino acids in the CDR3, from cysteine to phenylalanine inclusive. The only DNA kept is the CDR3, 45 bases in frame from the first base. V has 4 bases trimmed and J has 4 bases trimmed; junction bases matching no gene number 8. Sequences SGDLS (CDR1) and YYNGEE (CDR2) are obtained from the germline V gene. CD8 naive samples were obtained by positive selection for CCR7 among CD45RO-negative cells, yielding a CD45RA+CCR7+ population from which TemRA cells were excluded. The donors were healthy, HIV-negative adults with no recently reported acute infections or vaccinations. Every donor was a Caucasian adult living in Nashville, Tennessee, USA. Blood was obtained by leukapheresis, after which PBMCs were separated by Ficoll-Histopaque density gradient centrifugation and cryopreserved in liquid nitrogen vapor phase. Analytical flow cytometry was used to check the purity and quantity of each magnetically sorted T cell population. Each sorted fraction had its genomic DNA isolated and then quantified by UV absorbance on a Nanodrop 2000c.

What the authors observed across the whole study: Naive subsets generally had larger estimated clonotype richness than memory subsets. Sampling was restricted to blood, and TCR repertoires in tissues likely differ from the TCR repertoires found in blood. Pairwise subsampling indicated that sequencing depth was expected to affect the degree of clonotype sharing among donors. Higher generation probabilities were observed for clonotypes shared by all four sorted-subset donors than for non-shared clonotypes. Because the study included a small number of donors, the genetic and exposure-history diversity represented was limited. Incomplete sequencing was indicated by rarefaction of sorted-subset datasets, despite the large sequencing depth. Sharing across four donors was observed for roughly 5.4% of naive CD4, under 4% of naive CD8, about 2.5% of memory CD4, and around 0.4% of memory CD8 clonotypes.

With regard to this clone: The target of this receptor is not known. No clone much larger than this one lies a single base away; base qualities are absent.

TCR CDR3 regions were amplified from genomic DNA by multiplex PCR using the deep immunoSEQ assay. Genomic DNA extracted from each cell subset was distributed evenly over all wells of several immunoSEQ 96-well plates, and each plate served as one replicate. For sorted subsets, around 200 ng genomic DNA, equal to tens of thousands of T cell genomes, was loaded into each replicate PCR. The purified libraries were quantified using a Qubit 3.0 fluorometer, sized with a Bioanalyzer 2100, and then quantified again using the KAPA Library Quantification kit. Every immunoSEQ 96-well plate was sequenced on a dedicated single-read 150-cycle Illumina NextSeq 550 flow cell. Turning to the authors' computational methods: The immunoSEQ output contained only junctional sequences without quality scores, so filtering could not match that applied to full-length reads. To assign V/J genes and CDR3, sequences were annotated using PyIR, a Python wrapper for IgBLAST v1.9, with IMGT germline references. Reads with weak V/J assignments (E-value above 1e-6), missing CDR3, stop codons, out-of-frame junctions, or ambiguous translated residues were removed. A V3J clonotype was defined by an identical inferred V gene, J gene, and CDR3 amino acid sequence. The percentage overlap between two repertoires was calculated by dividing the number of shared unique clonotypes by the size of the smaller repertoire. Repertoire richness was assessed with RTK rarefaction, the Chao1 estimator, and Recon v2.1 estimates of unobserved clonotypes. OLGA was used to compute generation probabilities for all TCRbeta clonotypes that the gDNA method yielded from a few donors. Here the immuneACCESS table is served through TCRdb, limited to in-frame sequences with V and J called. Missing clones are a known gap in these copies; in checked studies unresolved V genes cover under half, and the rest lacks a known reason. Clone size and V and J calls were adopted from that table, with D and trimming inferred from the DNA. Within this sample are about 2.1 million clones, with 90% to 95% of them counted one time only. The ten largest clones represent around 1.8% of the sample.

This TCR was sampled from a young man in good health. Some clones in this sample may be carry-over from other donors' samples. The chain employs TRBV9 and TRBJ2-5; 9 central nucleotides agree with TRBD1. The sequenced sample was naive CD8+ T cells from PBMCs. In light of the paper, this sample's cell subset or site label describes: CD45RA+CCR7+. DNA sequence: TGTGCCAGCAGCCCACGGGACAGGGTACGAGAGACCCAGTACTTC. Its protein reads: CASSPRDRVRETQYF.